The 7 T cell receptor beta chains in this list originate from one sample, sequenced in a study of shared clonotypes between healthy human individuals. Repertoires were generated with immunoSEQ multiplex PCR, while TCRdb's copy carries only in-frame clones and drops some. Altogether more than 400,000 clones are present, about 96% being singletons, with the ten largest covering 0.055% to 0.075%. The sequenced sample was naive CD4+ T cells sorted from blood. Subset in this sample: CD45RA+ positively selected. The receptors come from a woman aged 25 to 39 in good health.

This chain joins TRBV7-9 and TRBJ2-3; 9 bases match TRBD2. V dropped 6 bases and J dropped 3; count of bases not matched to a gene: 13. The CDR3 has 17 residues. Germline V lookup: CDR1 SEHNR, CDR2 FQNEAQ (reference sequence). CDR3 loop: CASSFGTSSSRTDTQYF. In DNA form, the CDR3 reads TGTGCCAGCAGTTTCGGGACTAGCTCATCGAGAACAGATACGCAGTATTTT.

This chain links TRBV27 with TRBJ2-7, with D uncertain. The V gene lost 2 bases and the J gene lost 6 bases, with 17 bases spanning the gap. Germline lookup yields CDR1 MNHEY and CDR2 SMNVEV (reference sequence). CDR3 length equals 15 residues. The CDR3 DNA follows: TGTGCCAGCAGTTTACGGGCGGATGGGTTATCCGAGCAGTACTTC. This sequence encodes CASSLRADGLSEQYF.

The gene calls are TRBV7-7 and TRBJ2-4; 8 bases are shared with TRBD1. The CDR3 is made up of 21 amino acids. Germline trimming cut 6 bases from V and 1 base from J; bases unmatched to any gene: 23. CDR1 and CDR2 from the germline V gene are SSHAT and FNYEAQ (reference sequence). CDR3 in amino acids: CASRANLIWDRRPSAKNIQYF. CDR3 sequence (DNA): TGTGCCAGCAGAGCCAACCTCATTTGGGACAGGCGTCCGTCGGCCAAAAACATTCAGTACTTC.

This chain connects TRBV19 to TRBJ2-1, with 15 bases fitting TRBD2. V dropped 5 bases and J dropped 2; count of bases not matched to a gene: 1. This CDR3 spans 16 amino acids. CDR1 LNHDA and CDR2 SQIVND come from the germline V gene (reference sequence). CDR3 in amino acids: CASSRTSGRAYNEQFF. In DNA, the CDR3 is TGTGCCAGTAGTCGGACTAGCGGGAGGGCCTACAATGAGCAGTTCTTC.

The chain recombines TRBV7-3 with TRBJ2-1; perhaps TRBD1 as D (6 bases). The CDR3 totals 13 residues. Trimming pared 5 bases from V and 8 bases from J, leaving 13 bases between. Germline CDR1 is SGHTA and CDR2 is FQGTGA. The chain's CDR3 is CASSPRGWDEQFF. CDR3 DNA: TGTGCCAGCAGCCCCAGGGGTTGGGATGAGCAGTTCTTC.

The CDR3 region is CASGKGKNTEAFF. The CDR3 DNA is TGTGCCAGTGGGAAGGGAAAGAACACTGAAGCTTTCTTT. V gene TRBV25-1 combines with J gene TRBJ1-1; no definite D call. The CDR3 sequence is 13 residues long. Trimming shortened V by 9 bases and J by 1 base, and 12 bases separated the two germline ends. Germline V gene lookup returns CDR1 MGHDK and CDR2 SYGVNS.

This chain joins TRBV19 and TRBJ2-7; weak D call: TRBD1 (6 bases). The length of the CDR3 is 14 residues. V was trimmed by 4 bases and J by 2 bases, leaving 12 bases between them. CDR1 and CDR2 (germline): LNHDA, SQIVND (reference sequence). Here the CDR3 DNA reads TGTGCCAGTAGTAGTACCGGGACAACCTACGAGCAGTACTTC. It yields the protein CASSSTGTTYEQYF.